This record concerns one TCR beta chain sequence. Under the authors' procedure: Nucleated cell counts were estimated from reference gene primer amplification. The method was immunoSEQ multiplex PCR; TCRdb's version includes in-frame clones alone and lacks a portion of them. V, J and clone size reflect that table, while D and trimming were determined from the DNA. The sample has a few hundred thousand clones, approximately 86% seen once; the top ten hold more than 2%. These data are taken from a study of blood T cell repertoires in COVID-19. About the research overall: The origin of the acute and convalescent COVID-19 samples was the United States, Italy and Spain. From T cells, B-cell-depleted T cells, or PBMCs came the material, which was cDNA or gDNA.

The germline gives CDR1 LNHDA, CDR2 SQIVND (reference sequence). Trimming cost V 5 bases and J 0 bases, with 21 bases left between them. The CDR3 length is 18 residues. Sequenced: peripheral blood. The chain combines TRBV19 with TRBJ2-3; TRBD2 is a possible D gene (7 bases). The receptor was derived from a man aged 18 to 30 with active or convalescent COVID-19. The CDR3 sequence: CASSALGGGDSSTDTQYF. The CDR3 region has the DNA TGTGCCAGTAGTGCGCTCGGCGGGGGCGACTCTAGCACAGATACGCAGTATTTT.